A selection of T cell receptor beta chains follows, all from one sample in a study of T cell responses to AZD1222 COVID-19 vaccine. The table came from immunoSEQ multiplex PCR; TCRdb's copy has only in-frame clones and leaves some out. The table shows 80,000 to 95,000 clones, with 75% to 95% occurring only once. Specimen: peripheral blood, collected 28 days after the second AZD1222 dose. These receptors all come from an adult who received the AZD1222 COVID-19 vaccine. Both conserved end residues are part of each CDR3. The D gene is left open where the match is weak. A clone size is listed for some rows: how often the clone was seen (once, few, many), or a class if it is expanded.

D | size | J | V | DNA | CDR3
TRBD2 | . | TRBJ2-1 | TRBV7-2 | TGTGCCAGCAGCCAGACTAGCGGGGGCTACAATGAGCAGTTCTTC | CASSQTSGGYNEQFF
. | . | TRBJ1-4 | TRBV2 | TGTGCCAGCAGTGAAGCGCGAGGGTTTGAAAAACTGTTTTTT | CASSEARGFEKLFF
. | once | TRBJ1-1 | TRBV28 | TGTGCCAGCAGTCCTCGTTCGATCACTGAAGCTTTCTTT | CASSPRSITEAFF
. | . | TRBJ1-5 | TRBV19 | TGTGCCAGCCGTGGAGGGGCATTGGGACAGCCCCAGCATTTT | CASRGGALGQPQHF
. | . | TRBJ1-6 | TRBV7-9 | TGTGCCAGCAGCTCGGAGTCTAATTCACCCCTCCACTTT | CASSSESNSPLHF
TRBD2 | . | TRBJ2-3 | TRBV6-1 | TGTGCCAGCAGTGAAGTAGCGGGGGGACTCACAGATACGCAGTATTTT | CASSEVAGGLTDTQYF
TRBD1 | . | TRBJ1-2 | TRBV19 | TGTGCCAGTAGTACCGGGACAGGGGCTTCCTATGGCTACACCTTC | CASSTGTGASYGYTF
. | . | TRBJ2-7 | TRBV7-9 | TGTGCCAGCAGCCCCACACACGCAGGGCCGTCCGAGCAGTACTTC | CASSPTHAGPSEQYF
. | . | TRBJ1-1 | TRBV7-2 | TGTGCCAGCAGCTCAGAGATGAACACTGAAGCTTTCTTT | CASSSEMNTEAFF
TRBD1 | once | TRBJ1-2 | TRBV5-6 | TGTGCCAGCAGCTTGGGTGAACAGGGGAGATACTATGGCTACACCTTC | CASSLGEQGRYYGYTF
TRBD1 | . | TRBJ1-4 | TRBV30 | TGTGCCTGGGGACAGGGGGCCGGGGAAAAACTGTTTTTT | CAWGQGAGEKLFF
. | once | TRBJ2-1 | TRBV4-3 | TGCGCCAGCAGCTGGGGTACCGAGGCCCCCCCATTCTTC | CASSWGTEAPPFF
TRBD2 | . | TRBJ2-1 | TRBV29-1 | TGCAGCGTTGAGGGTAGCGGGGGCCTCCGCTACAATGAGCAGTTCTTC | CSVEGSGGLRYNEQFF
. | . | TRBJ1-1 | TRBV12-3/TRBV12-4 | TGTGCCAGCAGTTTATGGGGCGTCACTGAAGCTTTCTTT | CASSLWGVTEAFF
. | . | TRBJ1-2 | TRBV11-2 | TGTGCCAGCAGCTTAGTGGGGGGCGCCAACTATGGCTACACCTTC | CASSLVGGANYGYTF
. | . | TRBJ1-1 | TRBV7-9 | TGTGCCAGCAGCTTAATTATGGGTGGGGCCACTGAAGCTTTCTTT | CASSLIMGGATEAFF
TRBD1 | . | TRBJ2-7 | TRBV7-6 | TGTGCCAGCAGCCGACAGGGCTACGAGCAGTACTTC | CASSRQGYEQYF
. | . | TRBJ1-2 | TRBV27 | TGTGCCAGCAGCGCTGGGGGCTATGGCTACACCTTC | CASSAGGYGYTF
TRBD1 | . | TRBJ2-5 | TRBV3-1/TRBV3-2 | TGTGCCAGCAGCTACACATCTCGGACAGGGTTCTTTCAAGAGACCCAGTACTTC | CASSYTSRTGFFQETQYF
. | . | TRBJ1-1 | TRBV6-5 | TGTGCCAGCGGTAGAGGGGACACTGAAGCTTTCTTT | CASGRGDTEAFF
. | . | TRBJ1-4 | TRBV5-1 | TGCGCCAGCAGCTTGGCACCCGGGGGGACTAATGAAAAACTGTTTTTT | CASSLAPGGTNEKLFF
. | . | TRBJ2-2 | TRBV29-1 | TGCAGCGTTGAAGATCTTGGGGCCGGGGAGCTGTTTTTT | CSVEDLGAGELFF
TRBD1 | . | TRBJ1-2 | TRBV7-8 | TGTGCCAGCAGCCTCCGGGACAGAGCTTATGGCTACACCTTC | CASSLRDRAYGYTF
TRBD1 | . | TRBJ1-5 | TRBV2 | TGTGCCAGCAGTGAAGGGCAGGGGGCTCAGCCCCAGCATTTT | CASSEGQGAQPQHF
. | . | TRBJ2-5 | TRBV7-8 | TGTGCCAGCAGCTCGTTGCGGGAGACCCAGTACTTC | CASSSLRETQYF
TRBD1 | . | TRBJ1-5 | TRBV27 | TGTGCCAGCAGTCGACAGGGGGCTCAGCCCCAGCATTTT | CASSRQGAQPQHF
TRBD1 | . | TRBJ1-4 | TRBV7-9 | TGTGCCAGCAGCTCGGGACAGCTTAATGAAAAACTGTTTTTT | CASSSGQLNEKLFF
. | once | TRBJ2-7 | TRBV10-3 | TGTGCCATCAGTGAAAGGCAGGGAGATGTTAAGCAGTACTTC | CAISERQGDVKQYF
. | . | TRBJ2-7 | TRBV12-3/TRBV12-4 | TGTGCCAGCAGTTTAGAAGTTAACTACGAGCAGTACTTC | CASSLEVNYEQYF
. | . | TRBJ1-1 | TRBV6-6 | TGTGCCAGCAGTCCAACAACTGAAGCTTTCTTT | CASSPTTEAFF
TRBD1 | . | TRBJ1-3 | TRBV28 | TGTGCCAGCAGCCCACCACCAAGGGGGCAAGGAAACACCATATATTTT | CASSPPPRGQGNTIYF